At least ten counts were recorded for the clone carrying this T cell receptor (beta chain). The source of the sample is a study of T-cell reconstitution after alpha-beta-depleted transplantation in children. Unique molecular identifiers were used to barcode this TCRbeta library. One entry per CDR3 protein, called by TCRdb with MiXCR from the PCR reads. Here the sample spans about 240,000 distinct CDR3 sequences, approximately 12% being singletons. CDR1 is SGHDT and CDR2 is YYEEEE in the germline V gene. CDR3 length equals 15 residues. Trimming left V 2 bases short and J 5 bases short, with 17 bases between.

The sequencing used PBMCs from the stem cell graft donor, collected from the stem cell graft. The chain employs TRBV5-6 and TRBJ2-7, with a possible D match to TRBD1 (8 bases). This clonotype originated in a human donor who donated a stem cell graft to a child with acute lymphoblastic leukemia. The chain's CDR3 is CASSFDRGLSHEQYF. The CDR3 DNA follows: TGTGCCAGCAGCTTCGACAGGGGACTATCCCACGAGCAGTACTTC.